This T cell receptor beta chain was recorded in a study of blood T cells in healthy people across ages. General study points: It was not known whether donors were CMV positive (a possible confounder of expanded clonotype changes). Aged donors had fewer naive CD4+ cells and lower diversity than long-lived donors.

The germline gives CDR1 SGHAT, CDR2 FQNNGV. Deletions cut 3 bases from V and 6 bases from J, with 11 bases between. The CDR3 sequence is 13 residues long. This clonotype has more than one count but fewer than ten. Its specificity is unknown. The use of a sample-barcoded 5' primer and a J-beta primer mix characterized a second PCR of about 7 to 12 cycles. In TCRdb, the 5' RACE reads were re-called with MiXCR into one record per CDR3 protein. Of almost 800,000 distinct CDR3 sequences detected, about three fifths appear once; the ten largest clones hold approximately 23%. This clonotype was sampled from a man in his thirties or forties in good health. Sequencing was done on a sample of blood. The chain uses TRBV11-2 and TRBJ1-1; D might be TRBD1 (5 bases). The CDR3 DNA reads TGTGCCAGCAGCTTGGGGCAGGGCTCTGAAGCTTTCTTT. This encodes CASSLGQGSEAFF. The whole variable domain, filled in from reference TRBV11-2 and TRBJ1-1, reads EAGVAQSPRYKIIEKRQSVAFWCNPISGHATLYWYQQILGQGPKLLIQFQNNGVVDDSQLPKDRFSAERLKGVDSTLKIQPAKLEDSAVYLCASSLGQGSEAFFGQGTRLTVV.